These 10 T cell receptor beta chains came from one sample sequenced in a study of cytomegalovirus exposure and HLA in healthy donors. It was with 60 Vbeta and 13 Jbeta primers that the PCR ran. Measured with immunoSEQ multiplex PCR; TCRdb has only the in-frame clones, and not every one. The top ten clones hold around 1.9% of a sample with some 150,000 clones, about 68% of them seen once. Sequenced sample: PBMCs. These receptors were taken from a man between 25 and 39 years old in good health and CMV-seronegative.

The chain combines TRBV5-1 with TRBJ2-7, with 8 bases fitting TRBD2. The CDR3 has 16 amino acids. Germline loops: CDR1 SGHRS, CDR2 YFSETQ. V trimming: 4 bases; J trimming: 0 bases; junction bases outside the gene matches: 9. The CDR3, as DNA: TGCGCCAGCAGCCCGACGGGGGGGAAATACTCCTACGAGCAGTACTTC. Its translation: CASSPTGGKYSYEQYF. The full variable domain, rest sourced from reference TRBV5-1 and TRBJ2-7, is KAGVTQTPRYLIKTRGQQVTLSCSPISGHRSVSWYQQTPGQGLQFLFEYFSETQRNKGNFPGRFSGRQFSNSRSEMNVSTLELGDSALYLCASSPTGGKYSYEQYFGPGTRLTVT.

The chain has TRBV7-2 and TRBJ2-1, with D perhaps matching TRBD2 (7 bases). Germline CDR1 SGHTA, CDR2 FQGNSA. The ends were cut back, 1 base at V and 2 bases at J, with 9 bases in the middle. This CDR3 is 15 amino acids long. In nucleotides, the CDR3 is TGTGCCAGCAGCTTAGGGGGGGGCCCCTACAATGAGCAGTTCTTC. Translating gives CASSLGGGPYNEQFF.

This sequence joins TRBV2 and TRBJ1-1, with D maybe TRBD1 (5 bases). The CDR3 is 14 residues long. Germline V gene data show CDR1 as SNHLY and CDR2 as FYNNEI. V was cut by 6 bases and J by 1 base, with 12 bases left in between. The CDR3 sequence: CASRGGDRNTEAFF. As DNA, the CDR3 is TGTGCCAGCAGGGGAGGCGACAGGAACACTGAAGCTTTCTTT.

J is TRBJ2-3 and V is TRBV5-4; D possibly corresponds to TRBD1 (6 bases). Deletions cut 4 bases from V and 6 bases from J, with 12 bases between. Germline V CDR1 and CDR2: SGHNT, YYREEE (reference sequence). This CDR3 is built from 13 residues. The CDR3 nucleotides are TGTGCCAGCAGCACAGGGACCCAGGATACGCAGTATTTT. Translating it yields CASSTGTQDTQYF.

This chain uses TRBV6-1 with TRBJ1-5; possibly TRBD1 for D (6 bases). CDR3 size: 15 residues. Germline V gene lookup returns CDR1 MNHNS and CDR2 SASEGT. V was shortened by 8 bases and J by 7 bases, with 21 bases between the two germline ends. The CDR3 region has the DNA TGTGCCAGCGGTAGGGCAGGGGAAGGAGGACAGCCCCAGCATTTT. Protein: CASGRAGEGGQPQHF.

This chain uses TRBV19 with TRBJ2-7; D gene unclear. Germline V CDR1 and CDR2: LNHDA, SQIVND (reference sequence). CDR3 length: 10 residues. Trimming pared 5 bases from V and 7 bases from J, leaving 6 bases between. CDR3 protein: CASSLREQYF. The CDR3 DNA follows: TGTGCCAGTAGTTTGAGGGAGCAGTACTTC.

The V gene is TRBV6-5, the J gene TRBJ1-1; TRBD1 agrees at 8 bases. Germline V gene lookup returns CDR1 MNHEY and CDR2 SVGAGI. The CDR3 contains 12 residues. Losses at the gene ends were 7 bases for V and 7 bases for J; bases not matched to a gene: 5. The CDR3 sequence is CASKDTGGEAFF. The CDR3 DNA is TGTGCCAGCAAAGACACAGGGGGTGAAGCTTTCTTT.

This clone was counted only a few times. The gene calls are TRBV18 and TRBJ1-3, with 8 bases fitting TRBD1. CDR3 length: 15 residues. J was trimmed by 0 bases and V by 2 bases; bases with no gene match: 0. In germline, CDR1 is KGHSH, CDR2 LQKENI. The CDR3 spells CASSPGTGSGNTIYF. In DNA, the CDR3 is TGTGCCAGCTCACCAGGGACAGGCTCTGGAAACACCATATATTTT.

This clone showed up just once. This chain links TRBV7-3 with TRBJ2-3; D perhaps matches TRBD2 (6 bases). The length of the CDR3 is 15 residues. Per the germline V gene, CDR1 is SGHTA and CDR2 is FQGTGA. Trimming took off 1 base at V and 0 bases at J, with 8 bases between the two ends. CDR3 nucleotide sequence: TGTGCCAGCAGCTTAAGAGGAGGGAGCACAGATACGCAGTATTTT. This encodes CASSLRGGSTDTQYF.

About this clone itself: Sequence at one end of the junction differs from germline and may be a read error. V and J are TRBV6-4 and TRBJ1-5; TRBD1 agrees at 7 bases. This CDR3 spans 14 amino acids. CDR1 is MRHNA and CDR2 is SNTAGT in the germline V gene. The CDR3 nucleotides read TGTGCCAGCAGTGGCACAGGGGTCCCTCAGCCCCAGAATTTT. It translates to CASSGTGVPQPQNF.